Presented here are 3 T cell receptor beta chains from one specimen sequenced in a study of blood T cell repertoires in COVID-19. TCRdb keeps only in-frame clones here, not all; method: immunoSEQ multiplex PCR. This repertoire shows some 150,000 clones, roughly four fifths found once; its top ten account for 9% to 14%. Sequenced material: peripheral blood. Source of these receptors: a woman aged 55-70 years with COVID-19, enrolled during active disease.

The CDR3 protein is CASSAESYEQYF. CDR3 bases: TGCGCCAGCAGCGCGGAGTCCTACGAGCAGTACTTC. The V and J genes are TRBV5-1 and TRBJ2-7, with D unclear. V was pared by 4 bases and J by 1 base, with 6 bases between. Germline loops: CDR1 SGHRS, CDR2 YFSETQ. There are 12 residues in the CDR3.

J is TRBJ1-2 and V is TRBV28, with TRBD1 identical over 10 bases. V lost 6 bases and J lost 8; bases outside the gene matches: 3. CDR3 length equals 12 residues. Germline V lookup: CDR1 MDHEN, CDR2 SYDVKM. CDR3 amino acids: CASRTGGRGYTF. The CDR3 DNA reads as TGTGCCAGCAGGACAGGGGGCCGCGGCTACACCTTC.

The CDR3 protein is CASSPGRDRDQPQHF. The DNA for the CDR3 is TGTGCCAGCTCACCAGGCAGGGACAGGGATCAGCCCCAGCATTTT. The gene calls are TRBV18 and TRBJ1-5, with 9 bases lining up with TRBD1. V dropped 2 bases and J dropped 5; count of bases not matched to a gene: 4. This CDR3 has 15 amino acids. Germline V gene lookup returns CDR1 KGHSH and CDR2 LQKENI. Using reference TRBV18 and TRBJ1-5 for the parts outside the CDR3, the full variable domain is NAGVMQNPRHLVRRRGQEARLRCSPMKGHSHVYWYRQLPEEGLKFMVYLQKENIIDESGMPKERFSAEFPKEGPSILRIQQVVRGDSAAYFCASSPGRDRDQPQHFGDGTRLSIL.